These T cell receptor beta chains were read from a single sample in a study of blood T cells in healthy people across ages. TCRdb recomputed calls from the 5' RACE reads with MiXCR, one row per CDR3 protein. Seen here are roughly 1,500,000 distinct CDR3 sequences, 42% observed once, and the top ten hold approximately 7.9%. Specimen: blood. The receptor source for this set is a woman under 30 in good health. The CDR3 runs from the conserved cysteine through the conserved F or W. D genes are given only for firm matches. Size is stated for part of the rows, as once, few or many counts, or as a class when the clone is expanded.

>few|TRBJ1-1|TRBV5-4|-
CASSFITNTEAFF
TGTGCCAGCAGCTTTATTACGAACACTGAAGCTTTCTTT
>-|TRBJ1-1|TRBV20-1|-
CSAGRTSGSRYTEAFF
TGCAGTGCTGGGCGGACATCGGGCAGTAGGTACACTGAAGCTTTCTTT
>-|TRBJ2-7|TRBV9|-
CASSSNAEQYF
TGTGCCAGCAGCAGTAATGCCGAGCAGTACTTC
>few|TRBJ2-7|TRBV12-5|-
CASGSVDDAATTRSYEQYF
TGTGCTAGTGGTTCGGTTGATGACGCCGCAACTACCAGATCCTACGAGCAGTACTTC
>-|TRBJ2-1|TRBV29-1|-
CSVDFAGQTYNEQFF
TGCAGCGTTGATTTCGCGGGTCAAACCTACAATGAGCAGTTCTTC
>few|TRBJ1-2|TRBV4-1|TRBD1
CASSQEGGFGYTF
TGCGCCAGCAGCCAAGAAGGGGGCTTTGGCTACACCTTC
>few|TRBJ1-1|TRBV7-2|-
CASSIYTEAFF
TGTGCCAGCAGCATATACACTGAAGCTTTCTTT
>-|TRBJ2-7|TRBV20-1|TRBD2
CSARALAADPHEQYF
TGCAGTGCTAGAGCCCTAGCGGCCGACCCCCACGAGCAGTACTTC
>-|TRBJ2-3|TRBV14|-
CASSQPGPTDTQYF
TGTGCCAGCAGCCAACCCGGGCCCACAGATACGCAGTATTTT
>few|TRBJ2-1|TRBV7-2|TRBD2
CASSLRTSGSEEQFF
TGTGCCAGCAGCTTACGGACTAGCGGGAGCGAGGAGCAGTTCTTC
>-|TRBJ1-1|TRBV5-1|-
CASTLGGSLNTEAFF
TGCGCCAGCACCCTGGGGGGCAGCCTGAACACTGAAGCTTTCTTT
>few|TRBJ2-7|TRBV12-3/TRBV12-4|TRBD1
CASSLAWGAGGRDEQYF
TGTGCCAGCAGTTTAGCGTGGGGTGCAGGGGGACGTGACGAGCAGTACTTC
>-|TRBJ1-1|TRBV5-4|-
CASSLAGGGLRDTEAFF
TGTGCCAGCAGCTTGGCCGGCGGTGGGCTGAGGGACACTGAAGCTTTCTTT
>-|TRBJ2-1|TRBV7-2|TRBD2
CASSGGYSGRFSYNEQFF
TGTGCCAGCAGCGGGGGATATAGCGGGAGATTCTCCTACAATGAGCAGTTCTTC
>-|TRBJ2-2|TRBV5-1|TRBD2
CASSFFSSGDTGELFF
TGCGCCAGCAGCTTTTTCTCTAGCGGGGACACCGGGGAGCTGTTTTTT
>few|TRBJ2-1|TRBV20-1|TRBD2
CSARFSGRKNEQFF
TGCAGTGCCCGATTTAGCGGGAGGAAAAATGAGCAGTTCTTC
>-|TRBJ2-7|TRBV20-1|-
CSARDGRGKSYEQYF
TGCAGTGCTAGAGATGGTAGGGGTAAATCCTACGAGCAGTACTTC
>-|TRBJ1-5|TRBV29-1|-
CSVVSGNQPQHF
TGCAGCGTTGTTTCAGGGAATCAGCCCCAGCATTTT
>-|TRBJ2-7|TRBV4-1|-
CASSQVNGYEQYF
TGCGCCAGCAGCCAAGTTAACGGGTACGAGCAGTACTTC
>-|TRBJ2-1|TRBV20-1|-
CSAPRDWTFDEQFF
TGCAGTGCTCCCCGGGACTGGACTTTTGATGAGCAGTTCTTC
>-|TRBJ1-1|TRBV6-1|TRBD1
CASRGSGTVNTEAFF
TGTGCTAGCAGGGGGTCCGGGACGGTGAACACTGAAGCTTTCTTT
>-|TRBJ2-1|TRBV20-1|-
CSASQPGMHSYNEQFF
TGCAGTGCTAGTCAGCCGGGAATGCACTCCTACAATGAGCAGTTCTTC
>few|TRBJ2-1|TRBV12-3/TRBV12-4|TRBD2
CASSTSGEYNEQFF
TGTGCCAGCAGTACTAGCGGGGAATACAATGAGCAGTTCTTC